This T cell receptor (beta chain) was recorded in a study of PD-L1 blockade in urothelial cancer. For the study at large: Patients had received 0 to 3 prior chemotherapy regimens. At 3 weeks after treatment start (second dose) and again at 6 weeks, blood was analyzed.

Only a few counts were recorded for this clone. The target antigen is unknown. Other DNA sequences from this sample encode an identical CDR3 as well. Clones were read by immunoSEQ multiplex PCR, and TCRdb kept only the in-frame ones, dropping some. The sample records 60,000 or so clones, 81% being singletons. As to time point: pretreatment peripheral blood. Study outcomes and limitations: A pretreatment blood TCR clonality that fell below the median predicted better progression-free and overall survival.

The source material was PBMCs, sampled around atezolizumab (anti-PD-L1) treatment. This TCR was recovered from a man aged 70 or older with urothelial cancer.

The CDR3 DNA follows: TGCGCCAGCAGCTTGGAGGGACTGAGCTCCTACGAGCAGTACTTC. This gives the protein CASSLEGLSSYEQYF. This chain joins TRBV5-1 and TRBJ2-7; TRBD2 is a possible D gene (6 bases). The CDR3 totals 15 residues. CDR1 is SGHRS, CDR2 YFSETQ, per germline. With 0 bases removed from V and 0 bases from J, the gap between germline ends came to 10 bases.